This TCR beta chain was recorded in a study of shared clonotypes between healthy human individuals. Study as a whole: Donor ages ranged 18 to 49 years: a couple of women, a few men. Study-level points and caveats: Limited genetic and exposure-history diversity came from having few donors.

On this clone itself: The antigen is undetermined.

Template amounts of roughly 300 ng DNA, 30,000 or so T cell genomes, were employed in unsorted PBMC replicate PCRs. Scientists sequenced DNA from unsorted PBMC on ten immunoSEQ deep assay plates. TCRdb's copy holds only in-frame clones and misses some; the assay was immunoSEQ multiplex PCR. The table lists approximately 460,000 clones, approximately 77% of them singletons, with about 12% in the top ten. Germline assignment: CDR1 MGHRA and CDR2 YSYEKL. The CDR3 is made up of 14 amino acids. Between the trimmed V and J ends, which lost 4 bases and 8 bases, there was a span of 15 bases. This clonotype was sampled from a middle-aged woman in good health. Some clones in this sample may be carry-over from other donors' samples. V and J are TRBV4-1 and TRBJ2-1, with D possibly TRBD2 on 6 matching bases. The sample comprised PBMCs. The CDR3: CASSLYGRVDEQFF. The DNA of the CDR3 is TGCGCCAGCAGCCTCTACGGGAGAGTCGATGAGCAGTTCTTC.